These 10 T cell receptor beta chains originate from one sample sequenced in a study of blood T cell repertoires in COVID-19. The table came from immunoSEQ multiplex PCR; TCRdb's copy has only in-frame clones and leaves some out. Of roughly 81,000 clones detected, around 80% appear once; the ten largest clones hold less than 40%. The sequenced sample was peripheral blood. The receptors come from a man of 80 years or more with active or convalescent COVID-19.

The chain has TRBV28 and TRBJ2-7, with 9 bases identical to TRBD2. The germline gives CDR1 MDHEN, CDR2 SYDVKM. The V segment lost 7 bases and the J segment 5 bases; nucleotides outside the gene matches: 15. CDR3 length: 16 residues. CDR3: CASNQLGASGNHEQYF. DNA of the CDR3: TGTGCCAGCAACCAACTGGGGGCTAGCGGGAACCACGAGCAGTACTTC.

The chain links TRBV11-2 to TRBJ2-1, with D perhaps matching TRBD2 (5 bases). The ends were cut back, 2 bases at V and 6 bases at J, with 11 bases in the middle. Germline values: CDR1 SGHAT, CDR2 FQNNGV. The CDR3 sequence is 14 residues long. The CDR3 reads CASSLQGLSNEQFF. CDR3 DNA: TGTGCCAGCAGCTTACAAGGACTTTCCAATGAGCAGTTCTTC.

V is TRBV19 and J is TRBJ1-1; 7 nucleotides agree with TRBD1. This CDR3 has 16 amino acids. The V gene's germline CDR1 is LNHDA and CDR2 SQIVND (reference sequence). The trim removed 4 bases at V and 0 bases at J, leaving 8 bases unmatched. The CDR3 loop is CASSTGQRIMNTEAFF. The DNA for the CDR3 is TGTGCCAGTAGTACGGGACAGCGGATTATGAACACTGAAGCTTTCTTT.

The chain is built from TRBV5-1 and TRBJ1-1; 8 bases are shared with TRBD1. CDR3 length equals 17 residues. With V trimmed by 0 bases and J by 1 base, 8 bases remained unmatched. Germline CDR1 reads SGHRS; CDR2 reads YFSETQ. CDR3 sequence: CASSLVPGGMGNTEAFF. DNA for the CDR3: TGCGCCAGCAGCTTGGTCCCAGGGGGCATGGGGAACACTGAAGCTTTCTTT.

This chain connects TRBV19 to TRBJ2-2, with 7 bases fitting TRBD1. V shed 5 bases, J shed 1 base, and the junction held 1 base outside the gene matches. In germline, CDR1 is LNHDA, CDR2 SQIVND (reference sequence). This CDR3 region has 14 residues. The CDR3: CASSQGVNTGELFF. The CDR3 bases are TGTGCCAGTAGTCAGGGGGTGAACACCGGGGAGCTGTTTTTT.

The J gene is TRBJ2-1, the V gene TRBV3-1 (or the pseudogene TRBV3-2), with D possibly matching TRBD2 (6 bases). This CDR3 region has 16 residues. The germline V gene has CDR1 LGHDT and CDR2 YNNKEL (reference sequence). V was trimmed by 4 bases and J by 5 bases, leaving 18 bases between them. Here the CDR3 reads CASSLSPGLVNNEQFF. In DNA, the CDR3 is TGTGCCAGCAGCCTATCCCCGGGACTGGTGAACAATGAGCAGTTCTTC.

V gene TRBV5-6 combines with J gene TRBJ1-6, with D possibly being TRBD1 (6 bases). Deletions cut 6 bases from V and 4 bases from J, with 14 bases between. Germline loops: CDR1 SGHDT, CDR2 YYEEEE. This CDR3 is built from 15 residues. CDR3 sequence: CASTLLTGYNSPLHF. For the CDR3, the DNA is TGTGCCAGCACCTTATTAACAGGGTATAATTCACCCCTCCACTTT.

This sequence joins TRBV19 and TRBJ1-5; unclear D gene. The CDR3 runs to 14 residues. V lost 5 bases and J 0 bases, leaving 8 bases between the germline ends. Germline V gene data show CDR1 as LNHDA and CDR2 as SQIVND (reference sequence). The CDR3 sequence is CASSVDYSNQPQHF. The CDR3 DNA is TGTGCCAGTAGTGTTGACTATAGCAATCAGCCCCAGCATTTT.

The chain links TRBV25-1 to TRBJ2-3, with a weak D call TRBD2 (5 bases). Trimming stripped 2 bases from V and 9 bases from J, with 9 bases between. Germline V gene data show CDR1 as MGHDK and CDR2 as SYGVNS. The CDR3 runs to 12 residues. The CDR3 region has the DNA TGTGCCAGCAGTGAACAGGACTTAACGCAGTATTTT. The encoded protein is CASSEQDLTQYF.

The chain joins TRBV10-3 to TRBJ2-3, with 7 bases aligning to TRBD2. This CDR3 contains 12 residues. V shed 5 bases and J 4 bases; nucleotides not matched to a gene: 0. Germline V gene sequence: CDR1 ENHRY, CDR2 SYGVKD. DNA for the CDR3: TGTGCCATCAGTCTAGCGGCAGATACGCAGTATTTT. This gives the protein CAISLAADTQYF.